This T cell receptor beta chain originates from a study of blood T cell repertoires in COVID-19. Study-level background: Acute-phase and convalescent COVID-19 samples originated in the United States, Italy and Spain. T cells, B-cell-depleted T cells, or PBMCs provided the cDNA or gDNA that served as material.

The CDR3 is made up of 13 amino acids. V lost 5 bases and J lost 3; bases outside the gene matches: 3. Germline values: CDR1 SGHAT, CDR2 FQNNGV. Ages ranged from about 18 to 89 years, with residence in some 25 US areas. Cohort 3 recovered donors had two negative PCRs, clearance, or symptom resolution. In its sample, this clone was seen once. The assay was immunoSEQ multiplex PCR, and TCRdb's table has in-frame clones only and misses some. The sample lists about 330,000 clones, approximately 88% occurring once. The clonotype originates from a man aged 30-40 years who had recovered from COVID-19. The sequenced sample consisted of PBMCs or T cells enriched from blood (not recorded which). The chain joins TRBV11-2 to TRBJ1-1; 7 nucleotides agree with TRBD1. The CDR3 sequence: CASSRDRDTEAFF. Here the CDR3 DNA reads TGTGCCAGCAGCCGTGACAGGGACACTGAAGCTTTCTTT.